This T cell receptor (beta chain) was sequenced in a study of Graves' ophthalmopathy and Graves' hyperthyroidism. As the template, RNA transcripts were used to amplify TCR beta CDR3 regions. In the first round, RT-PCR was carried out with HTBI primers, and a multiplex PCR formed the second round. TCRdb ran MiXCR on the multiplex PCR reads and lists one entry per CDR3 protein. The table lists about 1.1 million distinct CDR3 sequences, less than 45% of them singletons, with roughly 11% in the top ten. Aged 18 to 65, hyperthyroidism patients had been newly diagnosed, with under 2 months' duration. This clonotype came up many times. The antigen remains undetermined. The CDR3 contains 15 residues. Germline values: CDR1 LNHDA, CDR2 SQIVND (reference sequence). V shed 3 bases and J shed 3 bases, with 11 bases lying between them. Study outcomes and limitations: A 13-signature model separated ophthalmopathy from stable hyperthyroidism, reaching around 90% sensitivity and almost 82% specificity cross-validated. Forecasting of ophthalmopathy progression by the model achieved almost 71% sensitivity and around 77% specificity.

Sequencing was carried out using peripheral blood or thyroid tissue (not recorded which). The TCR comes from an adult man with Graves' hyperthyroidism. The chain combines TRBV19 with TRBJ2-2; D is perhaps TRBD2 (5 bases). The CDR3 coding sequence is TGTGCCAGTAGTATCCTAGCATCGGACACCGGGGAGCTGTTTTTT. Protein: CASSILASDTGELFF.